This T cell receptor (beta chain) was profiled in a study of memory CD4+ T cells and cytomegalovirus serostatus. Overall study context: Of the healthy Belgian adults, 9 were CMV seropositive and 20 to 25 seronegative. Findings of the study overall: Of 150 to 200 reported CMV TCRbeta sequences, under 80 were found in memory CD4+ repertoires.

Single viable CD3+CD4+CD8-CD45RO+ cells were sorted as the memory CD4+ T cells. On this clone: What it binds is not known.

Germline V lookup: CDR1 LNHDA, CDR2 SQIVND (reference sequence). V was shortened by 5 bases and J by 1 base, with 15 bases between the two germline ends. The CDR3 totals 16 residues. Original processing notes: After removing out-of-frame reads, 2 million to 2.5 million distinct TCRbeta sequences remained. Method: immunoSEQ multiplex PCR; TCRdb's copy keeps in-frame clones and lacks some. V and J calls and clone size follow that table, whereas D and trimming were derived from the DNA. The sample carries tens of thousands of clones, roughly 84% recorded once. The genes are TRBV19 and TRBJ1-5; TRBD1 is a possible D gene (5 bases). Sample: memory CD4+ T cells from blood. This clonotype was obtained from an adult in good health and CMV-seronegative. Some clones in this sample may be carry-over from other donors' samples. The CDR3 protein is CASSVQGTRSNQPQHF. CDR3 in DNA: TGTGCCAGTAGTGTCCAGGGTACGCGGAGCAATCAGCCCCAGCATTTT.